This T cell receptor beta chain was sequenced during a study of early T cells in non-severe SARS-CoV-2 infection. For the study at large: Sequencing input comprised bulk RNA from unsorted whole blood; chain pairing was not available.

Trimming shortened V by 1 base and J by 0 bases, and 14 bases separated the two germline ends. CDR3 length equals 16 residues. Germline loops: CDR1 SGHRS, CDR2 YFSETQ. Unique molecular identifiers (one per individual cDNA molecule) were attached. Using its own MiXCR run on the 5' RACE reads, TCRdb lists one record per CDR3 protein. This sample has about 48,000 distinct CDR3 sequences, with 7% to 8% found just once. This clonotype has only a few counts. This sequence originates from an adult who was a healthcare worker with PCR-confirmed SARS-CoV-2 infection or an uninfected control (not recorded which). V is TRBV5-1 and J is TRBJ2-7; no firm D call. The sample comprised whole blood. The CDR3 nucleotides read TGCGCCAGCAGCTTGAGGGCTACCGGCGTCTCCTACGAGCAGTACTTC. Its protein is CASSLRATGVSYEQYF. Combining the CDR3 with reference TRBV5-1 and TRBJ2-7 gives the whole variable domain KAGVTQTPRYLIKTRGQQVTLSCSPISGHRSVSWYQQTPGQGLQFLFEYFSETQRNKGNFPGRFSGRQFSNSRSEMNVSTLELGDSALYLCASSLRATGVSYEQYFGPGTRLTVT.